Listed below are T cell receptor beta chains from one sample, sequenced in a study of control samples from healthy donors and cancer patients. Using immunoSEQ multiplex PCR, the repertoire was profiled, and TCRdb retains in-frame clones only, with some absent. The table shows 150,000 to 200,000 clones, with around 93% occurring only once. The sample was blood. Receptors originate from a woman in her sixties or seventies in good health. CDR3s include the opening cysteine and the closing phenylalanine or tryptophan.

>14|TRBV7-3
CASSRIAGGSEQFF
>14|TRBV6-2/TRBV6-3
CASSSEAFFYGYTF
>14|TRBV12-5
CASGLGEGRYGYTF
>15|TRBV6-4
CASSLGDGMNTEAFF
>13|TRBV7-2
CASSSQPDTEAFF
>15|TRBV6-6
CASASFGTSNEKLFF
>17|TRBV5-3
CARSLGGGARTNYGYTF
>15|TRBV12-2
CASRLVYRGIWLAFF
>11|TRBV7-2
CASSPHHEQYF
>19|TRBV9
CASSVGGLAGPFGSGTQYF
>14|TRBV3-1/TRBV3-2
CASSLGQRFDEQFF